This is a list of T cell receptor beta chains from one sample in a study of metastatic and nonmetastatic thyroid tumors. TCRdb recomputed clones from the PCR reads via MiXCR. The sample records tens of thousands of clones, roughly a quarter being singletons. Sequencing was done on a sample of blood. The source of these receptors is a male donor with papillary thyroid cancer or a benign thyroid nodule (not recorded which). Some clones in this sample may be carry-over from other donors' samples. Both conserved end residues are part of each CDR3. Fields, in order: J gene, clone size, D gene, V gene, CDR3 DNA, CDR3 protein. A D gene is named only where the DNA matches it firmly. Only some rows state a clone size, as once, few, many or a class for expanded clones.

j_call: TRBJ1-1
clone_size: many
d_call: .
v_call: TRBV4-1
cdr3_nt: TGCGCCAGCAGCCCAACCTGGGGGGCCCCGAACACTGAAGCTTTCTTT
cdr3_aa: CASSPTWGAPNTEAFF

j_call: TRBJ2-1
clone_size: many
d_call: TRBD2
v_call: TRBV7-3
cdr3_nt: TGTGCCAGCAGCCTCGGGACTAGCGGGAGCCCCTATGAGCAGTTCTTC
cdr3_aa: CASSLGTSGSPYEQFF

j_call: TRBJ2-6
clone_size: many
d_call: .
v_call: TRBV7-6
cdr3_nt: TGTGCCAGCGGCCCTCCGCCTTCTGGGGCCAACGTCCTGACTTTC
cdr3_aa: CASGPPPSGANVLTF

j_call: TRBJ1-5
clone_size: .
d_call: .
v_call: TRBV20-1
cdr3_nt: TGCAGTGCTAGAGTTAAGGAGAATCAGCCCCAGCATTTT
cdr3_aa: CSARVKENQPQHF

j_call: TRBJ2-7
clone_size: many
d_call: TRBD1
v_call: TRBV11-2
cdr3_nt: TGTGCCAGCAGCCGGCGACAGGGGTTGAAGTTTAAGAACGAGCAGTACTTC
cdr3_aa: CASSRRQGLKFKNEQYF

j_call: TRBJ2-5
clone_size: .
d_call: .
v_call: TRBV6-1
cdr3_nt: TGTGCCAGCAGTGGCCAGGGAGAGACCCATTACTTC
cdr3_aa: CASSGQGETHYF

j_call: TRBJ2-2
clone_size: many
d_call: .
v_call: TRBV29-1
cdr3_nt: TGCAGCGTTAGAAACACCGGGGAGCTGTTTTTT
cdr3_aa: CSVRNTGELFF

j_call: TRBJ2-7
clone_size: many
d_call: TRBD2
v_call: TRBV11-2
cdr3_nt: TGTGCCAGCAGCCCAGGGTCGACTAGCGGACGCTACGAGCAGTACTTC
cdr3_aa: CASSPGSTSGRYEQYF

j_call: TRBJ2-7
clone_size: few
d_call: TRBD2
v_call: TRBV5-6
cdr3_nt: TGTGCCAGCAGAGCGGGGGACGGGTCCTACGAGCAGTACTTC
cdr3_aa: CASRAGDGSYEQYF

j_call: TRBJ2-7
clone_size: medium-sized
d_call: TRBD1
v_call: TRBV6-1
cdr3_nt: TGTGCCAGCAGTGAGTTACAGGGGACGTCCTACGAGCAGTACTTC
cdr3_aa: CASSELQGTSYEQYF

j_call: TRBJ1-2
clone_size: many
d_call: .
v_call: TRBV14
cdr3_nt: TGTGCCAGCAGCCAACAACCTGGACCTGGGGGGGGCTACACCTTC
cdr3_aa: CASSQQPGPGGGYTF

j_call: TRBJ2-1
clone_size: .
d_call: TRBD2
v_call: TRBV5-4
cdr3_nt: TGTGCCAGCAGCACCCCGGGGAGGGGACTGTTCTTC
cdr3_aa: CASSTPGRGLFF

j_call: TRBJ1-5
clone_size: many
d_call: .
v_call: TRBV12-3/TRBV12-4
cdr3_nt: TGTGCCAGCAGCTTCGGGGGGTTTCAGCCCCAGCATTTT
cdr3_aa: CASSFGGFQPQHF

j_call: TRBJ2-1
clone_size: many
d_call: .
v_call: TRBV24-1
cdr3_nt: TGTGCCACCAGTGATTTCGGCGCATCGAGAGGTGAGCAGTTCTTC
cdr3_aa: CATSDFGASRGEQFF

j_call: TRBJ2-7
clone_size: few
d_call: TRBD1
v_call: TRBV19
cdr3_nt: TGTGCCAGTAGTCCGGGACAGCGAGTATCCGAGCAGTACTTC
cdr3_aa: CASSPGQRVSEQYF

j_call: TRBJ2-1
clone_size: many
d_call: TRBD1
v_call: TRBV29-1
cdr3_nt: TGCAGCGTGGGGAACAGGGGTGTAGAAAATGAGCAGTTCTTC
cdr3_aa: CSVGNRGVENEQFF

j_call: TRBJ2-7
clone_size: many
d_call: .
v_call: TRBV5-5
cdr3_nt: TGTGCCAGCAGCTTGTTTCTAGGACGCGAGCAGTACTTC
cdr3_aa: CASSLFLGREQYF